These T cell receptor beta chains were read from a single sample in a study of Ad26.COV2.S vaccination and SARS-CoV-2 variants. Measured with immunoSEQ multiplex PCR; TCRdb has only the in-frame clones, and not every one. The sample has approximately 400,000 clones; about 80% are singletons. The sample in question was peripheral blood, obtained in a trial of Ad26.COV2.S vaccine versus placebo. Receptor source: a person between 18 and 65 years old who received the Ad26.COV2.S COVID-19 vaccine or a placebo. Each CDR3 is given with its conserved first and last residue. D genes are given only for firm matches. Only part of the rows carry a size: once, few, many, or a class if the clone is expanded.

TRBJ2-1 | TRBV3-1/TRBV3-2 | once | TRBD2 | CASSPRVAGYNEQFF | TGTGCCAGCAGCCCCCGGGTAGCGGGCTACAATGAGCAGTTCTTC
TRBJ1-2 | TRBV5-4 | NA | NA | CASSLGGGVYGYTF | TGTGCCAGCAGTCTGGGGGGGGGAGTCTATGGCTACACCTTC
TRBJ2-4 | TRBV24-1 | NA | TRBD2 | CATSDPPSGGGIQYF | TGTGCCACCAGTGATCCCCCAAGCGGGGGGGGCATTCAGTACTTC
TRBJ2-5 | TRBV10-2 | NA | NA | CASSRTQETQYF | TGCGCCAGCAGTAGGACGCAAGAGACCCAGTACTTC
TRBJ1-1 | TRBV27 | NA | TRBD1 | CASSARQGDGGTEAFF | TGTGCCAGCAGTGCCCGACAGGGCGACGGAGGAACTGAAGCTTTCTTT
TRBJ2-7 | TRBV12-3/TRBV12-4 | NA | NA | CASSLNYEQYF | TGTGCCAGCAGCCTTAACTACGAGCAGTACTTC
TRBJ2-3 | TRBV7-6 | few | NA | CASSPNPVSSTDTQYF | TGTGCCAGCAGCCCCAATCCCGTTTCCTCCACAGATACGCAGTATTTT
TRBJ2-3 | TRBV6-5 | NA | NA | CASSLHAGQGDTQYF | TGTGCCAGCAGTCTCCATGCCGGGCAGGGAGATACGCAGTATTTT
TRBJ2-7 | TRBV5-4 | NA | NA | CASSFSKGSSYEQYF | TGTGCCAGCAGCTTCTCTAAAGGGAGCTCCTACGAGCAGTACTTC
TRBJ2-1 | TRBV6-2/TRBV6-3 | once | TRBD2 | CASSPRAAGGPTNEQFF | TGTGCCAGCAGTCCCAGGGCAGCGGGAGGGCCTACCAATGAGCAGTTCTTC
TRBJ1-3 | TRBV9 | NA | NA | CASSPPPRGGNTIYF | TGTGCCAGCAGCCCCCCTCCCAGGGGTGGAAACACCATATATTTT
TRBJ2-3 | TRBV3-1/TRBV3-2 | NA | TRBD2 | CASSQSLAGGQTLQYF | TGTGCCAGCAGCCAATCACTAGCGGGGGGCCAAACTCTGCAGTATTTT
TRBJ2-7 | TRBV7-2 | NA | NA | CASSFLVGTDEQYF | TGTGCCAGCAGCTTCCTCGTCGGCACAGACGAGCAGTACTTC
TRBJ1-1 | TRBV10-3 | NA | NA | CAISDSTAPNTEAFF | TGTGCCATCAGTGACTCTACGGCCCCGAACACTGAAGCTTTCTTT
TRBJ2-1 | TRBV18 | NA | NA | CASSPLLGHNEQFF | TGTGCCAGCTCACCACTTTTAGGGCACAATGAGCAGTTCTTC
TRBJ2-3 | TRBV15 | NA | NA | CATSLAGTKPDTQYF | TGTGCCACCAGCCTAGCCGGAACTAAGCCAGATACGCAGTATTTT
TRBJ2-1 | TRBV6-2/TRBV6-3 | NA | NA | CASSWQGQWNEQFF | TGTGCCAGCAGTTGGCAGGGCCAATGGAATGAGCAGTTCTTC
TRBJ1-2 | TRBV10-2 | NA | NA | CASSEPTSDTYGYTF | TGCGCCAGCAGTGAGCCGACTTCTGACACTTATGGCTACACCTTC
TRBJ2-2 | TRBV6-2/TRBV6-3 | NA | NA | CASSPLGQMNTGELFF | TGTGCCAGCAGTCCGCTGGGCCAAATGAACACCGGGGAGCTGTTTTTT
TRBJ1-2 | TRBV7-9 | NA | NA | CASSLVRHRNYGYTF | TGTGCCAGCAGCTTAGTTCGGCATCGTAACTATGGCTACACCTTC
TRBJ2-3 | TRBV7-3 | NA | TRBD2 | CASSQILTSESPDTQYF | TGTGCCAGCAGCCAAATCCTGACTAGCGAGTCCCCAGATACGCAGTATTTT
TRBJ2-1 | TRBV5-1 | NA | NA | CASAEHNEQFF | TGCGCCAGCGCCGAGCACAATGAGCAGTTCTTC
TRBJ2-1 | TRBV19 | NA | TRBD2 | CASSRNGRSYNEQFF | TGTGCCAGTAGTAGGAACGGGAGGTCCTACAATGAGCAGTTCTTC
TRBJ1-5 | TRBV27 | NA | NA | CASSLLQEVIAGQPQHF | TGTGCCAGCAGTTTATTACAGGAGGTAATAGCGGGTCAGCCCCAGCATTTT
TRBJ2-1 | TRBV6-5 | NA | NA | CASSAGFEQFF | TGTGCCAGCAGCGCAGGGTTTGAGCAGTTCTTC
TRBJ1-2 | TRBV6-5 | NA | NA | CASSYSNANYGYTF | TGTGCCAGCAGTTACTCGAATGCTAACTATGGCTACACCTTC
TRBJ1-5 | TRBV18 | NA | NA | CASSGQSGQPQHF | TGTGCCAGCTCAGGACAGAGCGGACAGCCCCAGCATTTT
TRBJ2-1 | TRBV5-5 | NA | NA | CASSLASVGPNADEQFF | TGTGCCAGCAGCTTGGCCAGTGTTGGCCCCAATGCGGATGAGCAGTTCTTC
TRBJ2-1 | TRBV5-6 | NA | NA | CASSFRAEREQFF | TGTGCCAGCAGCTTCCGGGCCGAGCGTGAGCAGTTCTTC
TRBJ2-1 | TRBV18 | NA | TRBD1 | CASSPPSRGWSYNEQFF | TGTGCCAGCTCACCACCGTCCAGGGGGTGGTCGTACAATGAGCAGTTCTTC
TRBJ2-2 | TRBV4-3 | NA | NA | CASSLGRNTGELFF | TGCGCCAGCAGCCTGGGTCGGAACACCGGGGAGCTGTTTTTT